This TCR beta chain was documented in a study of shared clonotypes between healthy human individuals. This table comes from immunoSEQ multiplex PCR, and its TCRdb copy is limited to in-frame clones, with some not included. The table includes over 300,000 clones, more than 75% detected once. The length of the CDR3 is 15 residues. CDR1 MDHEN and CDR2 SYDVKM come from the germline V gene. Trimming took 3 bases from V and 2 from J; bases not matched to a gene: 2. The CD8 memory fraction combined CD45RO+ cells with TemRA cells (CCR7-negative CD45RA+). The receptor was derived from a man younger than 30 in good health. The chain carries TRBV28 and TRBJ1-4; 8 bases align to TRBD1. The sample was memory CD8+ T cells sorted from blood. The subset: CD45RO+ cells pooled with CCR7-negative TemRA cells. DNA of the CDR3: TGTGCCAGCAGTTTCCAGGGGGCGACTAATGAAAAACTGTTTTTT. This codes for CASSFQGATNEKLFF.